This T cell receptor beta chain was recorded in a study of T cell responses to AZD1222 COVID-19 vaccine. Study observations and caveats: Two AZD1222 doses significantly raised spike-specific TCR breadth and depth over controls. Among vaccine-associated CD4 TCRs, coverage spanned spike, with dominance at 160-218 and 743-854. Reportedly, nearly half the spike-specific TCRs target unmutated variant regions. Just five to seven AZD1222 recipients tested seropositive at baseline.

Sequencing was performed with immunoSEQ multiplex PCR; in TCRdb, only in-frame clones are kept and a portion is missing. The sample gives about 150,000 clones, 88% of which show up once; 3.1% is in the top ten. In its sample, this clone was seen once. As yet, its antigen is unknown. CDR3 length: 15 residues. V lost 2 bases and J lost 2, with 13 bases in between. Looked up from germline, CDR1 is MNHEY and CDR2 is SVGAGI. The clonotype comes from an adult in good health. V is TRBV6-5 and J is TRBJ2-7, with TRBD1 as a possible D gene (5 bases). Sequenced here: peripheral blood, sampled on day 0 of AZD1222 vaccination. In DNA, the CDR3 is TGTGCCAGCAGTTACGATGCGACAGAGACCTACGAGCAGTACTTC. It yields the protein CASSYDATETYEQYF.